Shown below are 24 T cell receptor beta chains from a single sample sequenced in a study of beta chain features in type 1 diabetes. The whole isolated RNA underwent reverse transcription, so sequencing captured expressed TCRB transcripts. Profiling relied on immunoSEQ multiplex PCR, and the TCRdb table lists in-frame clones only, not all of them. The sample shows 150,000 to 200,000 clones, about 9.8% of them seen only once. Sequencing input: central memory CD4+ T cells from blood. Source of these receptors: a woman aged 18-29 years in good health.

The rearrangement joins TRBV14 to TRBJ2-3; weak D call: TRBD2 (6 bases). The V gene's germline CDR1 is SGHDN and CDR2 FVKESK. Trimming shortened V by 2 bases and J by 0 bases, and 15 bases separated the two germline ends. The CDR3 runs to 17 residues. For the CDR3, the DNA is TGTGCCAGCAGCCAACCTATTAGCGGAAGAAGCACAGATACGCAGTATTTT. Translating gives CASSQPISGRSTDTQYF.

J is TRBJ1-2 and V is TRBV18, with D possibly TRBD1 on 5 matching bases. The CDR3 contains 14 residues. V lost 3 bases and J lost 14, with 22 bases in between. Germline V CDR1 and CDR2: KGHSH, LQKENI. CDR3 sequence (DNA): TGTGCCAGCTCACCGAATGCACAGGCCCTCCTCGGGACCTTC. This gives the protein CASSPNAQALLGTF.

This clone has just a few counts. The chain employs TRBV19 and TRBJ1-2, with D unresolved. Trimming left V 11 bases short and J 7 bases short, with 23 bases between. Germline V CDR1 and CDR2: LNHDA, SQIVND (reference sequence). This CDR3 has 14 amino acids. CDR3 DNA: TGTGCCGGGAGCGCGGATTTGTCCCAAGCTGGCTACACCTTC. This codes for CAGSADLSQAGYTF.

This clone was seen more than once but under ten times. The CDR3 loop is CASEFSGTSTYEQYF. The CDR3 DNA follows: TGTGCCAGCGAATTTTCCGGGACTAGCACCTACGAGCAGTACTTC. This chain links TRBV7-9 with TRBJ2-7; 9 bases match TRBD2. Germline assignment: CDR1 SEHNR and CDR2 FQNEAQ (reference sequence). The trim removed 8 bases at V and 2 bases at J, leaving 10 bases unmatched. CDR3 length equals 15 residues.

The V call is TRBV4-1, the J call TRBJ2-7; D might be TRBD1 (6 bases). CDR3 size: 13 residues. V gave up 0 bases and J gave up 6 bases, with 9 bases separating them. Germline V gene sequence: CDR1 MGHRA, CDR2 YSYEKL. CDR3 amino acids: CASSQEGGSEQYF. CDR3 DNA: TGCGCCAGCAGCCAAGAAGGGGGAAGCGAGCAGTACTTC.

The rearrangement joins TRBV20-1 to TRBJ2-5; 8 bases are a match to TRBD2. The germline gives CDR1 DFQATT, CDR2 SNEGSKA (reference sequence). The CDR3 covers 11 residues. The CDR3 coding sequence is TGCAGGTTCGGGGGGGGTGAGACCCAGTACTTC. This codes for CRFGGGETQYF.

This clone was detected only a few times. The rearrangement uses TRBV20-1 and TRBJ1-1; perhaps TRBD1 as D (5 bases). The CDR3 contains 11 residues. V was cut by 4 bases and J by 8 bases, with 11 bases left in between. In germline, CDR1 is DFQATT, CDR2 SNEGSKA (reference sequence). DNA of the CDR3: TGCAGTGCTACCCCGGGGGAAGAAGCTTTCTTT. It yields the protein CSATPGEEAFF.

CDR3 amino acids: CASTGSGTSYNEQFF. Written as DNA, the CDR3 is TGTGCCAGCACGGGTAGCGGGACTTCCTACAATGAGCAGTTCTTC. The V call is TRBV6-6, the J call TRBJ2-1; 8 bases match TRBD2. Trimming cost V 7 bases and J 1 base; bases outside gene matches: 6. The germline V gene encodes CDR1 MNHNY and CDR2 SVGAGI (reference sequence). CDR3 length: 15 residues.

This clone was found a few times. The chain uses TRBV6-6 and TRBJ2-4, with TRBD1 as a possible D gene (6 bases). CDR3 length: 13 amino acids. The germline gives CDR1 MNHNY, CDR2 SVGAGI (reference sequence). V lost 8 bases and J lost 0, with 8 bases in between. The CDR3 is CASVDRAKNIQYF. CDR3 bases: TGTGCCAGCGTGGACAGAGCCAAAAACATTCAGTACTTC.

This clone was recorded a few times. The genes are TRBV6-6 and TRBJ2-3; D unresolved. There are 12 residues in the CDR3. Trimming pared 5 bases from V and 4 bases from J, leaving 7 bases between. The germline V gene encodes CDR1 MNHNY and CDR2 SVGAGI (reference sequence). CDR3 region: CASSPSSDTQYF. The CDR3 bases are TGTGCCAGCAGTCCCTCCTCAGATACGCAGTATTTT.

There are many counts of this clone. The rearrangement uses TRBV7-9 and TRBJ1-2; 8 bases align to TRBD1. CDR1 and CDR2 (germline): SEHNR, FQNEAQ (reference sequence). V lost 0 bases to trimming and J lost 8 bases; unmatched junction nucleotides: 11. The CDR3 is made up of 16 amino acids. In DNA, the CDR3 is TGTGCCAGCAGCTTAGCCAGCGGGCAGGGGGCACGAGGCTACACCTTC. Protein sequence: CASSLASGQGARGYTF.

This clone was observed many times. V is TRBV4-2 and J is TRBJ2-3; 9 bases align to TRBD2. V dropped 0 bases and J dropped 4; count of bases not matched to a gene: 5. The CDR3 contains 16 residues. Looked up from germline, CDR1 is LGHNA and CDR2 is YNFKEQ. The CDR3 here is CASSQDVSGSADTQYF. DNA for the CDR3: TGTGCCAGCAGCCAAGATGTTAGCGGGAGTGCAGATACGCAGTATTTT.

The CDR3 reads CASSWARDGYTF. DNA for the CDR3: TGCGCCAGCAGCTGGGCCAGGGATGGCTACACCTTC. The chain joins TRBV5-1 to TRBJ1-2, with D possibly being TRBD1 (5 bases). The V end lost 3 bases, the J end lost 6 bases, and 9 bases lay between the germline ends. The CDR3 extends over 12 amino acids. Germline CDR1 and CDR2: SGHRS and YFSETQ. The whole variable domain, filled in from reference TRBV5-1 and TRBJ1-2, reads KAGVTQTPRYLIKTRGQQVTLSCSPISGHRSVSWYQQTPGQGLQFLFEYFSETQRNKGNFPGRFSGRQFSNSRSEMNVSTLELGDSALYLCASSWARDGYTFGSGTRLTVV.

The chain employs TRBV2 and TRBJ2-3; D call uncertain. The germline V and J ends were trimmed by 9 bases and 2 bases, with 12 bases remaining between them. From germline, CDR1 is SNHLY and CDR2 FYNNEI. CDR3 length equals 13 residues. Here the CDR3 DNA reads TGTGCCAGTAATAGCCCTAACACAGATACGCAGTATTTT. It translates to CASNSPNTDTQYF.

This clone was observed a few times. The genes are TRBV5-1 and TRBJ1-2, with a weak D call TRBD1 (5 bases). CDR1 and CDR2 (germline): SGHRS, YFSETQ. V dropped 4 bases and J dropped 6 bases, with 19 bases sitting between them. This CDR3 is built from 15 residues. CDR3 in DNA: TGCGCCAGCAGCCCCCTGCCGGGCTGGGGGGATGGCTACACCTTC. It codes for CASSPLPGWGDGYTF.

The chain combines TRBV7-2 with TRBJ2-5; the D gene is possibly TRBD1 (5 bases). V lost 5 bases to trimming and J lost 5 bases, with 12 bases between them. The length of the CDR3 is 13 residues. CDR1 and CDR2 (germline): SGHTA, FQGNSA. In nucleotides, the CDR3 is TGTGCCAGCAGCACGATGAAGGGGGAGACCCAGTACTTC. It specifies CASSTMKGETQYF.

The genes are TRBV18 and TRBJ2-6, with D hard to call. Trimming stripped 1 base from V and 1 base from J, with 8 bases between. The CDR3 loop spans 16 amino acids. Germline-derived CDR1 and CDR2 are KGHSH and LQKENI. The CDR3 sequence is CASSPLSQSGANVLTF. DNA of the CDR3: TGTGCCAGCTCACCACTATCTCAGTCTGGGGCCAACGTCCTGACTTTC. The complete variable domain, with remaining parts taken from reference TRBV18 and TRBJ2-6, reads NAGVMQNPRHLVRRRGQEARLRCSPMKGHSHVYWYRQLPEEGLKFMVYLQKENIIDESGMPKERFSAEFPKEGPSILRIQQVVRGDSAAYFCASSPLSQSGANVLTFGAGSRLTVL.

This clone came up a few times. V is TRBV11-3 and J is TRBJ2-1; TRBD2 agrees at 7 bases. Losses at the gene ends were 4 bases for V and 5 bases for J; bases not matched to a gene: 5. The CDR3 length is 14 residues. CDR1 is SGHNT, CDR2 YENEEA, per germline. The CDR3 region is CASSYASGNNEQFF. CDR3 in DNA: TGTGCCAGCAGCTACGCTAGCGGAAACAATGAGCAGTTCTTC.

This clone was observed a handful of times. The CDR3 protein is CARQDGSGYTF. In DNA form, the CDR3 reads TGTGCCCGACAGGACGGGTCAGGCTACACCTTC. This sequence joins TRBV30 and TRBJ1-2; possibly TRBD1 for D (6 bases). The V gene's germline CDR1 is GTSNPN and CDR2 SVGIG (reference sequence). Trimming pared 8 bases from V and 8 bases from J, leaving 15 bases between. CDR3 length: 11 residues.

This clone appeared a few times. V and J are TRBV30 and TRBJ1-5; D gene unclear. The CDR3 consists of 15 residues. The germline V gene has CDR1 GTSNPN and CDR2 SVGIG (reference sequence). Trimming stripped 2 bases from V and 0 bases from J, with 11 bases between. CDR3 residues: CAWSSKGSSNQPQHF. The CDR3 DNA reads as TGTGCCTGGAGTAGTAAAGGGAGTAGCAATCAGCCCCAGCATTTT.

A few counts support this clone. The V and J genes are TRBV19 and TRBJ1-1, with D perhaps TRBD1 (6 bases). CDR1 LNHDA and CDR2 SQIVND come from the germline V gene (reference sequence). V lost 5 bases, J lost 2 bases, and 15 bases lay in between. This CDR3 comprises 15 residues. The CDR3 DNA is TGTGCCAGTAGTGAAACTGGACAGCCCAACACTGAAGCTTTCTTT. It codes for CASSETGQPNTEAFF.

In this sample, this clone turned up a few times. The chain has TRBV19 and TRBJ2-3, with D possibly matching TRBD2 (5 bases). Trimming cost V 6 bases and J 0 bases, with 16 bases left between them. CDR3 length: 16 amino acids. The germline V gene encodes CDR1 LNHDA and CDR2 SQIVND (reference sequence). CDR3 nucleotide sequence: TGTGCCAGTAGCGTCCAGAGGCGGACTAGCACAGATACGCAGTATTTT. This codes for CASSVQRRTSTDTQYF.

The CDR3 loop reads CSVGTSSETQYF. CDR3 sequence (DNA): TGCAGCGTAGGGACTAGCTCGGAGACCCAGTACTTC. The gene calls are TRBV29-1 and TRBJ2-5; 9 nucleotides match TRBD2. The CDR3 runs 12 residues. V dropped 6 bases and J dropped 5; count of bases not matched to a gene: 4. Germline lookup yields CDR1 SQVTM and CDR2 ANQGSEA.

The chain recombines TRBV7-2 with TRBJ2-5, with TRBD1 matching over 7 bases. CDR3 length: 15 amino acids. The germline CDR1 and CDR2 sequences are SGHTA and FQGNSA. V was clipped by 4 bases and J by 2 bases; unmatched bases: 7. CDR3 nucleotide sequence: TGTGCCAGCAGCTCCTACGGGACAGAACAAGAGACCCAGTACTTC. Its translation is CASSSYGTEQETQYF. Full variable domain (missing parts from reference TRBV7-2 and TRBJ2-5): GAGVSQSPSNKVTEKGKDVELRCDPISGHTALYWYRQSLGQGLEFLIYFQGNSAPDKSGLPSDRFSAERTGGSVSTLTIQRTQQEDSAVYLCASSSYGTEQETQYFGPGTRLLVL.